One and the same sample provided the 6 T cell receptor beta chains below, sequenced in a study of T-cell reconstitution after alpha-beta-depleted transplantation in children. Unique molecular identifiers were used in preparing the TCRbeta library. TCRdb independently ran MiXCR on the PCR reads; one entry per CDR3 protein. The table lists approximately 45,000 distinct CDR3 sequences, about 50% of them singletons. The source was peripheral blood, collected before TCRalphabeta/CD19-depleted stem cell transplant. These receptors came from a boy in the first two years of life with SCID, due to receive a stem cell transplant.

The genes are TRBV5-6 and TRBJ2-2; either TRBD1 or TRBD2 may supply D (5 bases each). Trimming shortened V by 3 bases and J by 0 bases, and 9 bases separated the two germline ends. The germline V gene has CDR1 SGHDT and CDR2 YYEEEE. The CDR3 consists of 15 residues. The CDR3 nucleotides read TGTGCCAGCAGCTACGGGACGACGAACACCGGGGAGCTGTTTTTT. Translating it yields CASSYGTTNTGELFF.

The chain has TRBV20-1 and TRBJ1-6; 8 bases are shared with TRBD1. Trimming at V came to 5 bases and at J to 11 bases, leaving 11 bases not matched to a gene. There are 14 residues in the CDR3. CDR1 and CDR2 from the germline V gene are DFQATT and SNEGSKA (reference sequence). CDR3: CSAYSDRGWTPLHF. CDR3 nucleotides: TGCAGTGCTTATTCTGACAGGGGATGGACACCCCTCCACTTT.

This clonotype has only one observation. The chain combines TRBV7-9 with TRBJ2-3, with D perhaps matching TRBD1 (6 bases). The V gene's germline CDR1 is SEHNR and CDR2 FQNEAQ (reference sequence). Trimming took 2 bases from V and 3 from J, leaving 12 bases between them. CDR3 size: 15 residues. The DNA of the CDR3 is TGTGCCAGCAGCTTATCCCAGGACAGTACAGATACGCAGTATTTT. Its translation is CASSLSQDSTDTQYF.

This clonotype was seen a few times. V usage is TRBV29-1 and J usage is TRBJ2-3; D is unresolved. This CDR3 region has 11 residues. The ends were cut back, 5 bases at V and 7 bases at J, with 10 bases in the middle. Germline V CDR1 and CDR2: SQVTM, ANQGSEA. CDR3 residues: CSVLVQYTQYF. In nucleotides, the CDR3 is TGCAGCGTTCTCGTACAGTATACGCAGTATTTT.

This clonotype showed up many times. As DNA, the CDR3 is TGCGCCAGCAGCCAAGTGGCATCCCGCTACAATGAGCAGTTCTTC. It specifies CASSQVASRYNEQFF. This chain connects TRBV4-3 to TRBJ2-1; D is unresolved. The V end lost 1 base, the J end lost 3 bases, and 10 bases lay between the germline ends. This CDR3 comprises 15 residues. Germline lookup yields CDR1 LGHNA and CDR2 YSLEER.

DNA of the CDR3: TGCAGTGCTCCTAGCCCCGCGGGGGGGCTCCGGAATGAGCAGTTCTTC. Translation: CSAPSPAGGLRNEQFF. The rearrangement links TRBV20-1 to TRBJ2-1; 9 bases are shared with TRBD2. This CDR3 is built from 16 residues. Germline V gene data show CDR1 as DFQATT and CDR2 as SNEGSKA (reference sequence). The ends lost 5 bases at V and 7 bases at J; junction bases unmatched: 15.